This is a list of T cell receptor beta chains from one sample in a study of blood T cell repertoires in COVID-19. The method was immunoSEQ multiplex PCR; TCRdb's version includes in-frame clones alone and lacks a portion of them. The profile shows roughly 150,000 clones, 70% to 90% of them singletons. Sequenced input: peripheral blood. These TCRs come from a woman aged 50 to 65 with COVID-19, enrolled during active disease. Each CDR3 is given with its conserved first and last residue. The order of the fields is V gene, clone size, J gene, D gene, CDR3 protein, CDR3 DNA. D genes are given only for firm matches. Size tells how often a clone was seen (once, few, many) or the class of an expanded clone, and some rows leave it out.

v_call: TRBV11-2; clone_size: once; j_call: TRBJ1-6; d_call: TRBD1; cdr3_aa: CASSLTGDAGNSPLHF; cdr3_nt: TGTGCCAGCAGCTTGACAGGGGATGCGGGAAATTCACCCCTCCACTTT
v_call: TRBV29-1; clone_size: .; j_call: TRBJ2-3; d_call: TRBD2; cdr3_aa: CSVAGGTSTDTQYF; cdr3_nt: TGCAGCGTTGCCGGGGGGACTAGCACAGATACGCAGTATTTT
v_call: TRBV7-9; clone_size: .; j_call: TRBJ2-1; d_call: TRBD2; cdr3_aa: CASSASGLAGSTYNEQFF; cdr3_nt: TGTGCCAGCAGCGCGTCGGGGCTAGCGGGGAGCACCTACAATGAGCAGTTCTTC
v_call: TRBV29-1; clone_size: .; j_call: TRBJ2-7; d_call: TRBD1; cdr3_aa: CSVEGQGAYEQYF; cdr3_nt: TGCAGCGTTGAAGGACAGGGGGCGTACGAGCAGTACTTC
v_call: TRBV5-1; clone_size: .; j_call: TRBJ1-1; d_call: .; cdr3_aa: CASSLAEAVNTEAFF; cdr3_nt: TGCGCCAGCAGCTTGGCTGAGGCGGTGAACACTGAAGCTTTCTTT
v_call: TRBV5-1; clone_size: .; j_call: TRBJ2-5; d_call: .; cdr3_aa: CASSLSGGQETQYF; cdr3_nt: TGCGCCAGCAGCTTATCCGGCGGACAAGAGACCCAGTACTTC
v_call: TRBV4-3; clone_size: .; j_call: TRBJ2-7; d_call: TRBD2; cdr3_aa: CASRLRRGGSHEQYF; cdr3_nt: TGCGCCAGCCGCTTACGGCGGGGGGGCAGTCACGAGCAGTACTTC
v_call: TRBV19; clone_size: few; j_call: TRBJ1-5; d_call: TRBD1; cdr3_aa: CASSKTGDSNQPQHF; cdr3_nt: TGTGCCAGTAGTAAGACAGGGGATAGCAATCAGCCCCAGCATTTT
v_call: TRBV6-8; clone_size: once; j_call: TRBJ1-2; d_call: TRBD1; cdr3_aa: CASSYPGTGGCSYGYTF; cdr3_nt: TGTGCCAGCAGTTACCCCGGGACAGGGGGCTGTAGCTATGGCTACACCTTC
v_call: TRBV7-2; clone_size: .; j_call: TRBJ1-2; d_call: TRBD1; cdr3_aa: CASSLDRGLGYTF; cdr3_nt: TGTGCCAGCAGCTTAGACAGGGGGCTCGGCTACACCTTC
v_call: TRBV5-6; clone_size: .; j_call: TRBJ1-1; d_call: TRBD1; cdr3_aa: CASSFPTGAAFF; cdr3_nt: TGTGCCAGCAGCTTTCCGACAGGGGCAGCTTTCTTT
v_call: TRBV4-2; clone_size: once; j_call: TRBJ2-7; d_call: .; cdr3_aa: CASSQPQLAAEQYF; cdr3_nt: TGTGCCAGCAGCCAGCCCCAACTAGCCGCCGAGCAGTACTTC
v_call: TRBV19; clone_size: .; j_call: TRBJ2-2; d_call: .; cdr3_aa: CASSSNKNTGELFF; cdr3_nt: TGTGCCAGTAGTTCGAACAAGAACACCGGGGAGCTGTTTTTT
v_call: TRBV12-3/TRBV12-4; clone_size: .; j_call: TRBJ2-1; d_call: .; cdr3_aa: CASQGLFVNEQFF; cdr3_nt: TGTGCCAGCCAAGGACTCTTCGTCAATGAGCAGTTCTTC
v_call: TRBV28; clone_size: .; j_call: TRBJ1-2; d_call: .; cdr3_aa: CASDSLNYGYTF; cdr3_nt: TGTGCCTCCGACAGTTTAAACTATGGCTACACCTTC